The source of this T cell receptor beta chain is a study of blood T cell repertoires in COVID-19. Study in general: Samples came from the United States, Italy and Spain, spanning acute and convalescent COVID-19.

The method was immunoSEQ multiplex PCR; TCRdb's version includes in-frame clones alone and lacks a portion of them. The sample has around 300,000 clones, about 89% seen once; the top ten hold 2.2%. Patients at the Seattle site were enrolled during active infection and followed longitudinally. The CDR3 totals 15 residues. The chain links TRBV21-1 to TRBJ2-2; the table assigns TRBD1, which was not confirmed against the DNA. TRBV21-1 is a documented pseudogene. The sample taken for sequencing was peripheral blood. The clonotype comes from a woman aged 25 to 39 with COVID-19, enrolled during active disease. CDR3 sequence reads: CASSKSTGVTGELFF. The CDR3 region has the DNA TGTGCCAGCAGCAAATCTACAGGAGTAACCGGGGAGCTGTTTTTT.